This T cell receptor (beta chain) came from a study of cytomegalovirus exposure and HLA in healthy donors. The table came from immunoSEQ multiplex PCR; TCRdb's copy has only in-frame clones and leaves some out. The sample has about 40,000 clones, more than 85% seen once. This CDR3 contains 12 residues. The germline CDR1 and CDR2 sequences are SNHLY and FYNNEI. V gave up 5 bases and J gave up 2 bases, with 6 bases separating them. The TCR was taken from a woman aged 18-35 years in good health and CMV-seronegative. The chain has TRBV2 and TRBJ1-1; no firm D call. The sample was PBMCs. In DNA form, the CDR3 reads TGTGCCAGCAGTCAACTTAACACTGAAGCTTTCTTT. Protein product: CASSQLNTEAFF.